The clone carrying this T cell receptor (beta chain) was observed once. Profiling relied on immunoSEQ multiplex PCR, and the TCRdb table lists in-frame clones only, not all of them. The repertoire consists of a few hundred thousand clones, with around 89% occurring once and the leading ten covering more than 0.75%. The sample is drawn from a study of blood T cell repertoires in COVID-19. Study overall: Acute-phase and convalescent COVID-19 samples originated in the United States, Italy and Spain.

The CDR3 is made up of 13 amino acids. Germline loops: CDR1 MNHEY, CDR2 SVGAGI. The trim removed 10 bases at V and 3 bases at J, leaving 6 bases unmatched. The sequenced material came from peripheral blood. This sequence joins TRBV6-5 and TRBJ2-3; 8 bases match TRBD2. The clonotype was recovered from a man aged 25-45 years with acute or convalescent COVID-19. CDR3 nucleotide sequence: TGTGCCACCAGCGGGAGATCTACAGATACGCAGTATTTT. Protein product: CATSGRSTDTQYF.